A selection of T cell receptor beta chains follows, all from one sample in a study of blood T cell repertoires in COVID-19. Profiling relied on immunoSEQ multiplex PCR, and the TCRdb table lists in-frame clones only, not all of them. The repertoire includes under 200,000 clones, 80% of them detected once, and 3% to 3.5% sits in the top ten. Sequenced: PBMCs or T cells enriched from blood (not recorded which). All receptors come from a woman aged 60-75 years who had recovered from COVID-19. CDR3s include the opening cysteine and the closing phenylalanine or tryptophan. A D gene is named only where the DNA matches it firmly. A clone size is listed for some rows: how often the clone was seen (once, few, many), or a class if it is expanded.

D gene,clone size,CDR3 length,J gene,V gene,CDR3 DNA,CDR3 protein
TRBD2,NA,14,TRBJ2-7,TRBV5-1,TGCGCCAGCAGCTCCAAACGGGGGGGATACGAGCAGTACTTC,CASSSKRGGYEQYF
NA,NA,14,TRBJ1-1,TRBV7-2,TGTGCCAGCAGCGTACAGGCCATGAACACTGAAGCTTTCTTT,CASSVQAMNTEAFF
TRBD2,NA,16,TRBJ2-7,TRBV27,TGTGCCAGCAGTTTAGGAAAGACTAGCGGGGTATACGAGCAGTACTTC,CASSLGKTSGVYEQYF
TRBD1,NA,14,TRBJ1-4,TRBV6-5,TGTGCCAGCGCAACAGGGGGTGGAGGTGAAAAACTGTTTTTT,CASATGGGGEKLFF
TRBD2,NA,14,TRBJ2-7,TRBV5-1,TGCGCCAGCAGCACTAGCGGGGGGGCCTACGAGCAGTACTTC,CASSTSGGAYEQYF
TRBD1,few,14,TRBJ2-2,TRBV6-5,TGTGCCAGCAGAGGGACAGGGGGCACCGGGGAGCTGTTTTTT,CASRGTGGTGELFF
TRBD1,few,14,TRBJ1-2,TRBV5-1,TGCGCCAGCAACAAAGGGACAGAAAACTATGGCTACACCTTC,CASNKGTENYGYTF
TRBD2,NA,14,TRBJ2-5,TRBV5-1,TGCGCCAGCAGCTTCGGACTAGCTCAGGAGACCCAGTACTTC,CASSFGLAQETQYF
NA,NA,15,TRBJ1-5,TRBV6-5,TGTGCCAGCAGTTACTCGTTACAGAAAAATCAGCCCCAGCATTTT,CASSYSLQKNQPQHF
TRBD1,NA,14,TRBJ1-5,TRBV2,TGTGCCACCGCCGGACAGGGGGTGGATCAGCCCCAGCATTTT,CATAGQGVDQPQHF
TRBD1,NA,15,TRBJ2-7,TRBV11-2,TGTGCCAGCAGCTCCGGGACAGCGAGCTCCTACGAGCAGTACTTC,CASSSGTASSYEQYF
TRBD2,NA,14,TRBJ2-1,TRBV5-1,TGCGCCAGCAGGCAAGCGGGGGCCTACAATGAGCAGTTCTTC,CASRQAGAYNEQFF
NA,NA,15,TRBJ2-6,TRBV5-1,TGCGCCAGCAGCCCCCAGGTCCCCGGGGCCAACGTCCTGACTTTC,CASSPQVPGANVLTF
NA,NA,14,TRBJ1-1,TRBV7-3,TGTGCCAGCAGCTTCCAGGGTGCGGACACTGAAGCTTTCTTT,CASSFQGADTEAFF
TRBD1,few,16,TRBJ1-1,TRBV5-1,TGCGCCAGCAGCTTGAGGGCAGGGGGCATGAACACTGAAGCTTTCTTT,CASSLRAGGMNTEAFF
NA,NA,14,TRBJ1-4,TRBV24-1,TGTGCCACCAGTGATGCAGGAATTAATGAAAAACTGTTTTTT,CATSDAGINEKLFF
NA,once,14,TRBJ1-3,TRBV5-8,TGTGCCAGCTTACTCAGGGGATCTGGAAACACCATATATTTT,CASLLRGSGNTIYF
TRBD2,NA,15,TRBJ2-1,TRBV30,TGTGCCTGGAGTCGCGGGGGTGTTTGGGGCAATGAGCAGTTCTTC,CAWSRGGVWGNEQFF
TRBD1,NA,13,TRBJ1-2,TRBV29-1,TGCAGCGTTCAGGTAGGGGGCAAGGATGGCTACACCTTC,CSVQVGGKDGYTF
NA,few,13,TRBJ2-5,TRBV2,TGTGCCTCGGATACGGGATTAAGAGATACCCAGTACTTC,CASDTGLRDTQYF
NA,few,14,TRBJ2-5,TRBV7-9,TGTGCCAGCAGGAGACGGACTACCCAGGGGACCCAGTACTTC,CASRRRTTQGTQYF
TRBD1,NA,14,TRBJ1-1,TRBV13,TGTGCCAGCAGCCCCTGGGACAGGAACACTGAAGCTTTCTTT,CASSPWDRNTEAFF
NA,NA,11,TRBJ2-7,TRBV6-5,TGTGCCAGCACGGACAGATACGAGCAGTACTTC,CASTDRYEQYF
NA,NA,17,TRBJ2-1,TRBV18,TGTGCCAGCTCACCATTAACAGCCTCGAGCTCCTACAATGAGCAGTTCTTC,CASSPLTASSSYNEQFF
NA,NA,13,TRBJ1-2,TRBV29-1,TGCAGCGTTGACCCCCGGGGGAACTATGGCTACACCTTC,CSVDPRGNYGYTF
NA,NA,14,TRBJ2-7,TRBV19,TGTGCCAGTAGTGCGTACGGGTCAAGGAACGAGCAGTACTTC,CASSAYGSRNEQYF
TRBD1,NA,14,TRBJ1-1,TRBV19,TGTGCCAGTAGCGAAGCGGGACAGGGCCTCAAAGCTTTCTTT,CASSEAGQGLKAFF
NA,few,12,TRBJ1-6,TRBV28,TGTGCCAGCAGTTTTTCCCAATCACCCCTCCACTTT,CASSFSQSPLHF
NA,NA,17,TRBJ1-5,TRBV27,TGTGCCAGCAGTTTACTCTCGGGGAGGGGTCCCAATCAGCCCCAGCATTTT,CASSLLSGRGPNQPQHF
TRBD2,NA,17,TRBJ2-3,TRBV24-1,TGTGCCACCAGTGATTCCCGACTAGCGGGGGCCACAGATACGCAGTATTTT,CATSDSRLAGATDTQYF
NA,NA,15,TRBJ1-1,TRBV11-2,TGTGCCAGCAGAGGGGTTTCGGTTTTGAACACTGAAGCTTTCTTT,CASRGVSVLNTEAFF
TRBD1,NA,12,TRBJ1-2,TRBV29-1,TGCAGCGACGGGACAGGACTCTATGGCTACACCTTC,CSDGTGLYGYTF
NA,NA,13,TRBJ2-7,TRBV3-1/TRBV3-2,TGTGCCAGCTCCTCACACGCTTCCTACGAGCAGTACTTC,CASSSHASYEQYF
NA,NA,14,TRBJ2-7,TRBV19,TGTGCCAGTAGTATAGTTGACAGCATCTACGAGCAGTACTTC,CASSIVDSIYEQYF
TRBD2,few,15,TRBJ2-3,TRBV11-2,TGTGCCAGCACCCTACACTCTAGCGGGGTGGGTACGCAGTATTTT,CASTLHSSGVGTQYF
TRBD1,NA,13,TRBJ2-7,TRBV7-9,TGTGCCAGCAGCTTAGCGGGACAGGCTACGCAGTACTTC,CASSLAGQATQYF
TRBD1,NA,15,TRBJ1-4,TRBV5-6,TGTGCCAGCAGCTCGACAGGGGTCTTTAATGAAAAACTGTTTTTT,CASSSTGVFNEKLFF